Listed below are T cell receptor beta chains from one sample, sequenced in a study of CD8 T cells in ankylosing spondylitis. TCRdb fed the 5' RACE reads into MiXCR, producing one record per CDR3 protein. The sample lists about 460,000 distinct CDR3 sequences; approximately 5.3% were seen once. The material sequenced was blood, either unsorted or a sorted T cell fraction (not recorded which). The receptors were gathered from a male donor with ankylosing spondylitis. The CDR3 runs from the conserved cysteine through the conserved F or W. Each record gives: D gene, J gene, V gene, clone size, CDR3 protein, CDR3 DNA. A D gene is named only where the DNA matches it firmly. A clone size is listed for some rows: how often the clone was seen (once, few, many), or a class if it is expanded.

>TRBD1|TRBJ2-7|TRBV28|many
CASSLPGTGGIDEQYF
TGTGCCAGCAGTTTACCCGGAACAGGGGGGATAGACGAGCAGTACTTC
>TRBD1|TRBJ2-7|TRBV20-1|many
CSAWTGDSYEQYF
TGCAGTGCTTGGACAGGTGACTCCTACGAGCAGTACTTC
>.|TRBJ2-2|TRBV5-1|many
CASSFRTDNTGELFF
TGCGCCAGCAGCTTTCGGACAGACAACACCGGGGAGCTGTTTTTT
>TRBD2|TRBJ2-1|TRBV9|few
CASKKGTSLREQFF
TGTGCCAGCAAAAAAGGGACTAGCTTGCGCGAGCAGTTCTTC
>TRBD2|TRBJ2-3|TRBV9|many
CASSGTPLAGLTDTQYF
TGTGCCAGCAGCGGAACCCCACTAGCGGGGCTCACAGATACGCAGTATTTT
>.|TRBJ2-1|TRBV24-1|many
CATSDPGFYNEQFF
TGTGCCACCAGTGACCCGGGATTTTACAATGAGCAGTTCTTC
>TRBD2|TRBJ2-7|TRBV5-1|many
CASSWPLADEQYF
TGCGCCAGCAGCTGGCCGCTAGCGGACGAGCAGTACTTC
>.|TRBJ1-1|TRBV4-3|many
CASSQAIDPGTEAFF
TGCGCCAGCAGCCAAGCCATCGACCCCGGCACTGAAGCTTTCTTT
>.|TRBJ2-7|TRBV7-2|many
CASSYRTVTYEQYF
TGTGCCAGCAGCTATAGGACGGTGACCTACGAGCAGTACTTC
>.|TRBJ2-5|TRBV7-3|.
CASSMDPQETQYF
TGTGCCAGCAGCATGGACCCCCAAGAGACCCAGTACTTC
>.|TRBJ2-2|TRBV5-1|many
CASSRLAGTANTGELFF
TGCGCCAGCAGCAGACTCGCCGGGACTGCGAACACCGGGGAGCTGTTTTTT
>.|TRBJ1-1|TRBV20-1|few
CSARDPPREEAFF
TGCAGTGCTAGAGATCCCCCCAGGGAGGAGGCTTTCTTT
>TRBD1|TRBJ1-2|TRBV4-3|.
CASSQETTGGLFYGYTF
TGCGCCAGCAGCCAAGAGACAACAGGGGGACTATTCTATGGCTACACCTTC
>.|TRBJ2-5|TRBV5-1|many
CASSLTQMGQETQYF
TGCGCCAGCAGCCTGACACAGATGGGCCAAGAGACCCAGTACTTC
>TRBD2|TRBJ2-2|TRBV12-3/TRBV12-4|many
CASSLISLGTSGGRTPGELFF
TGTGCCAGCAGTTTAATCTCCCTAGGGACTAGCGGGGGCCGAACACCCGGGGAGCTGTTTTTT
>.|TRBJ1-5|TRBV4-2|many
CASSQDPEGRRSNQPQHF
TGTGCCAGCAGCCAAGATCCCGAAGGGAGGAGAAGCAATCAGCCCCAGCATTTT
>.|TRBJ1-5|TRBV5-1|many
CASSLGYSNSNQPQHF
TGCGCCAGCAGCTTGGGATATTCTAATAGCAATCAGCCCCAGCATTTT
>TRBD2|TRBJ2-1|TRBV20-1|many
CSAALAGRLNEQFF
TGCAGTGCCGCACTAGCGGGACGACTCAATGAGCAGTTCTTC
>TRBD2|TRBJ2-4|TRBV7-2|many
CASSFASGVAKNIQYF
TGTGCCAGCAGCTTTGCTAGCGGGGTAGCCAAAAACATTCAGTACTTC
>.|TRBJ2-5|TRBV4-1|few
CASSRDPGETQYF
TGCGCCAGCAGCCGGGACCCCGGAGAGACCCAGTACTTC
>.|TRBJ1-2|TRBV20-1|many
CSATTELSGYTF
TGCAGTGCTACGACAGAACTTTCTGGCTACACCTTC
>.|TRBJ1-1|TRBV7-8|many
CASSLMTVEDTEAFF
TGTGCCAGCAGCCTAATGACAGTTGAAGACACTGAAGCTTTCTTT
>.|TRBJ2-5|TRBV29-1|many
CSVTGTSQETQYF
TGCAGCGTTACCGGGACAAGCCAAGAGACCCAGTACTTC
>.|TRBJ1-5|TRBV28|many
CASSDSQPQHF
TGTGCCAGCAGTGATAGTCAGCCCCAGCATTTT
>TRBD1|TRBJ1-2|TRBV7-3|many
CASSSRTGEGYTF
TGTGCCAGCAGCTCCAGGACAGGGGAGGGCTACACCTTC
>TRBD1|TRBJ1-1|TRBV9|many
CASTRTGLNTEAFF
TGTGCCAGCACCCGGACAGGTTTGAACACTGAAGCTTTCTTT
>.|TRBJ1-1|TRBV5-1|.
CASSSGFNTEAFF
TGCGCCAGCAGTTCGGGGTTTAACACTGAAGCTTTCTTT
>.|TRBJ2-3|TRBV5-5|many
CASSLVGAADTQYF
TGTGCCAGCAGCTTGGTGGGGGCCGCAGATACGCAGTATTTT
>TRBD2|TRBJ2-5|TRBV5-1|.
CASSLVGGGYQETQYF
TGCGCCAGCAGCTTGGTAGGCGGGGGATACCAAGAGACCCAGTACTTC
>.|TRBJ2-1|TRBV7-6|many
CASSLVQDRYNEQFF
TGTGCCAGCAGCTTGGTTCAGGACAGATACAATGAGCAGTTCTTC
>.|TRBJ1-1|TRBV5-1|many
CASRAGENTEAFF
TGCGCCAGCCGGGCAGGGGAAAACACTGAAGCTTTCTTT
>.|TRBJ2-7|TRBV12-3/TRBV12-4|many
CASSFMWGTSHEQYF
TGTGCCAGCAGTTTTATGTGGGGCACATCCCACGAGCAGTACTTC
>.|TRBJ2-2|TRBV28|.
CASSLLARNTGELFF
TGTGCCAGCAGTTTATTAGCCAGGAACACCGGGGAGCTGTTTTTT
>TRBD2|TRBJ2-5|TRBV7-2|many
CASSLAGFREETQYF
TGTGCCAGCAGCCTAGCGGGGTTCCGAGAAGAGACCCAGTACTTC
>.|TRBJ1-3|TRBV12-3/TRBV12-4|many
CASSLVAAGNTIYF
TGTGCCAGCAGTTTAGTGGCAGCCGGAAACACCATATATTTT
>TRBD2|TRBJ2-1|TRBV9|many
CASSVGLAGTYNEQFF
TGTGCCAGCAGCGTAGGATTAGCGGGAACCTACAATGAGCAGTTCTTC
>TRBD2|TRBJ2-1|TRBV4-3|few
CASTSKISGYHEQFF
TGCGCCAGCACCTCCAAGATTAGCGGGTACCATGAGCAGTTCTTC
>.|TRBJ2-7|TRBV24-1|many
CATSDAGTRKQYF
TGTGCCACCAGTGATGCCGGGACACGAAAGCAGTACTTC
>.|TRBJ1-3|TRBV29-1|many
CSVEDPGNRGNTIYF
TGCAGCGTTGAAGACCCAGGGAACCGAGGAAACACCATATATTTT
>.|TRBJ1-2|TRBV4-2|.
CASSQFLAPGYGYTF
TGTGCCAGCAGCCAATTCTTGGCGCCGGGCTATGGCTACACCTTC